This is a list of T cell receptor beta chains from one sample in a study of blood T cell repertoires in COVID-19. Assay: immunoSEQ multiplex PCR; the TCRdb copy retains only in-frame clones and omits some. This table holds approximately 60,000 clones, over 70% found once. The sample taken for sequencing was peripheral blood. These receptors all stem from a man between 60 and 75 years old with acute or convalescent COVID-19. Both conserved end residues are part of each CDR3. A D gene is named only where the DNA matches it firmly. Expanded clones are given a class, and other clones once, few, many or no size at all.

CDR3 length | J gene | D gene | clone size | V gene | CDR3 protein | CDR3 DNA
15 | TRBJ2-3 | . | . | TRBV6-6 | CASTKASGGLNTQYF | TGTGCCAGCACCAAAGCCAGCGGCGGTCTGAATACGCAGTATTTT
15 | TRBJ1-6 | . | few | TRBV2 | CASGSEQGQNSPLHF | TGTGCCAGCGGGTCTGAACAGGGTCAGAATTCACCCCTCCACTTT
17 | TRBJ2-2 | . | . | TRBV9 | CASSVGGQTYHTGELFF | TGTGCCAGCAGCGTAGGTGGGCAGACGTACCACACCGGGGAGCTGTTTTTT
14 | TRBJ1-5 | . | . | TRBV9 | CASSVDNRNQPQHF | TGTGCCAGCAGCGTTGATAACAGGAATCAGCCCCAGCATTTT
14 | TRBJ1-4 | . | . | TRBV5-1 | CASSDGGSGEKLFF | TGCGCCAGCAGCGACGGCGGCAGCGGCGAAAAACTGTTTTTT
16 | TRBJ1-5 | . | once | TRBV19 | CASTEAQGRGNQPQHF | TGTGCCAGTACTGAGGCCCAGGGCCGTGGCAATCAGCCCCAGCATTTT
13 | TRBJ2-7 | . | . | TRBV30 | CAWSPTGTYEQYF | TGTGCCTGGAGTCCGACAGGGACTTACGAGCAGTACTTC
16 | TRBJ2-7 | TRBD2 | . | TRBV5-5 | CASSRTSGRNSYEQYF | TGTGCCAGCAGCCGGACTAGCGGGCGAAATTCCTACGAGCAGTACTTC
16 | TRBJ2-5 | . | . | TRBV7-9 | CASSLWGQGLQETQYF | TGTGCCAGCAGCTTATGGGGGCAGGGGCTCCAAGAGACCCAGTACTTC
16 | TRBJ2-7 | TRBD1 | once | TRBV19 | CASSTFSGTGSYEQYF | TGTGCCAGTAGTACATTCTCCGGGACAGGGTCCTACGAGCAGTACTTC